This TCR beta chain was recovered during a study of control samples from healthy donors and cancer patients. The CDR3 length is 13 residues. Germline CDR1 is MGHRA and CDR2 is YSYEKL. The V gene lost 1 base and the J gene lost 3 bases, with 6 bases spanning the gap. Clones were sequenced by immunoSEQ multiplex PCR, and TCRdb holds only the in-frame ones, with some missing. The sample has 150,000 to 200,000 clones; more than 85% are singletons. Source material: blood. The chain carries TRBV4-1 and TRBJ1-1, with D uncertain. The source of this sequence is a woman between 40 and 50 years old in good health. The CDR3 DNA reads as TGCGCCAGCAGCCAAGGAGTCTACACTGAAGCTTTCTTT. This gives the protein CASSQGVYTEAFF.